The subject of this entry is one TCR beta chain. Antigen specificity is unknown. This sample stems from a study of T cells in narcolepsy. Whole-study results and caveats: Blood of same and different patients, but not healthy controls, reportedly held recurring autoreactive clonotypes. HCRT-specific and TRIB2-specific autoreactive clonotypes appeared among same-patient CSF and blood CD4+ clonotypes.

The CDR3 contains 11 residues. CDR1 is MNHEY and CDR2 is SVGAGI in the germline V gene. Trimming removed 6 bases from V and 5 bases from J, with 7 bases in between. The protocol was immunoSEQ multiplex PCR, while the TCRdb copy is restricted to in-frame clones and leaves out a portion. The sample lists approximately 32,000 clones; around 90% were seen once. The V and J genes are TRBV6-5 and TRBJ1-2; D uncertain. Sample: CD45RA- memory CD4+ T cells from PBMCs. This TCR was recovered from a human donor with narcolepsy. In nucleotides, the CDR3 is TGTGCCAGCAGCGGAACGTATGGCTACACCTTC. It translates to CASSGTYGYTF.